These 23 T cell receptor beta chains originate from one sample sequenced in a study of cytomegalovirus exposure and HLA in healthy donors. Use of 60 Vbeta and 13 Jbeta primers characterized the PCR. The data were produced by immunoSEQ multiplex PCR, yet TCRdb's version contains in-frame clones alone and is incomplete. This sample has 150,000 or so clones, with roughly 80% found just once. Sequenced sample: PBMCs. These receptors were taken from a woman aged 18-35 years in good health and CMV-seronegative.

The chain carries TRBV6-4 and TRBJ1-2, with 7 nucleotides matching TRBD1. The junction had 10 bases not matched to a gene; V was cut back by 6 bases and J by 3 bases. The germline V gene has CDR1 MRHNA and CDR2 SNTAGT. This CDR3 is built from 15 residues. CDR3 coding DNA: TGTGCCAGCAGGCCGACAGGGAAAGGCGACTATGGCTACACCTTC. Its translation is CASRPTGKGDYGYTF.

This chain uses TRBV6-5 with TRBJ2-3, with D maybe TRBD1 (5 bases). The V end lost 6 bases, the J end lost 6 bases, and 13 bases lay between the germline ends. Germline values: CDR1 MNHEY, CDR2 SVGAGI. The CDR3 sequence is 13 residues long. The CDR3 region is CASSPRDGDTQYF. The CDR3 region has the DNA TGTGCCAGCAGCCCCAGGGATGGGGATACGCAGTATTTT.

V is TRBV28 and J is TRBJ1-2, with a possible D match to TRBD1 (6 bases). The length of the CDR3 is 13 residues. Germline lookup yields CDR1 MDHEN and CDR2 SYDVKM. V was cut by 8 bases and J by 2 bases, with 12 bases left in between. In DNA, the CDR3 is TGTGCCAGCCAGGACAGCGTAAACTATGGCTACACCTTC. Amino acid sequence: CASQDSVNYGYTF.

The chain recombines TRBV7-9 with TRBJ2-3; 8 bases are a match to TRBD2. V trimming: 1 base; J trimming: 1 base; junction bases outside the gene matches: 4. Per the germline V gene, CDR1 is SEHNR and CDR2 is FQNEAQ (reference sequence). The CDR3 covers 16 residues. The CDR3 bases are TGTGCCAGCAGCTTAGGGACTAGCTTCCGCACAGATACGCAGTATTTT. This encodes CASSLGTSFRTDTQYF.

V and J are TRBV27 and TRBJ1-2, with 9 nucleotides matching TRBD1. The length of the CDR3 is 15 residues. Germline assignment: CDR1 MNHEY and CDR2 SMNVEV (reference sequence). V was pared by 3 bases and J by 5 bases, with 7 bases of the junction left unmatched. CDR3 in amino acids: CASSLVGQGNYGYTF. The CDR3 DNA follows: TGTGCCAGCAGTTTGGTAGGACAGGGGAATTATGGCTACACCTTC.

This clone has just one count. The genes are TRBV7-3 and TRBJ2-7; perhaps TRBD2 as D (6 bases). CDR1 SGHTA and CDR2 FQGTGA come from the germline V gene. Between the trimmed V and J ends, which lost 2 bases and 6 bases, there was a span of 11 bases. The CDR3 is 13 amino acids. The CDR3 here is CASSLETRGEQYF. The CDR3 DNA is TGTGCCAGCAGCTTAGAGACTAGGGGCGAGCAGTACTTC.

V usage is TRBV7-9 and J usage is TRBJ2-5; possibly TRBD2 for D (5 bases). CDR3 length equals 14 residues. Looked up from germline, CDR1 is SEHNR and CDR2 is FQNEAQ (reference sequence). The V and J ends lost 5 bases and 5 bases respectively, with 15 bases between them. CDR3 in DNA: TGTGCCAGCAGCGTGTCCGGGATGGGGGAGACCCAGTACTTC. It specifies CASSVSGMGETQYF.

V is TRBV5-4 and J is TRBJ2-5; 7 positions match TRBD1. The V gene end was trimmed by 0 bases and the J gene end by 2 bases; junction bases not matched to a gene: 4. This CDR3 region has 15 residues. CDR1 SGHNT and CDR2 YYREEE come from the germline V gene (reference sequence). CDR3 sequence reads: CASSLVLQGQETQYF. The CDR3 bases are TGTGCCAGCAGCTTGGTACTACAGGGGCAAGAGACCCAGTACTTC.

The V call is TRBV6-6, the J call TRBJ2-7; 10 bases agree with TRBD2. Germline V CDR1 and CDR2: MNHNY, SVGAGI (reference sequence). There are 14 residues in the CDR3. Trimming cost V 5 bases and J 8 bases; bases outside gene matches: 9. CDR3 sequence reads: CASSNLAGVPQQYF. The CDR3, as DNA: TGTGCCAGCAGTAACCTAGCGGGAGTACCCCAGCAGTACTTC.

The chain is built from TRBV27 and TRBJ2-7; 9 nucleotides align to TRBD2. Per germline, CDR1 MNHEY and CDR2 SMNVEV (reference sequence). The CDR3 spans 17 residues. V lost 5 bases and J lost 2; bases outside the gene matches: 13. The CDR3 sequence is CASSPSLSSGKAYEQYF. CDR3 DNA sequence: TGTGCCAGCAGTCCATCCCTCTCTAGCGGGAAAGCCTACGAGCAGTACTTC.

The gene calls are TRBV5-1 and TRBJ1-4, with 8 bases lining up with TRBD1. Unmatched junction bases numbered 6, after V lost 8 bases and J lost 0 bases. Per the germline V gene, CDR1 is SGHRS and CDR2 is YFSETQ. This CDR3 comprises 15 residues. The DNA for the CDR3 is TGCGCCAGTAGACAGGGGAGCACAACTAATGAAAAACTGTTTTTT. This encodes CASRQGSTTNEKLFF.

This rearrangement joins TRBV4-1 to TRBJ1-4; D is ambiguous. V was trimmed by 3 bases and J by 4 bases, leaving 6 bases between them. Germline CDR1 and CDR2: MGHRA and YSYEKL. This CDR3 spans 13 amino acids. The CDR3 here is CASSHEFNEKLFF. In DNA form, the CDR3 reads TGCGCCAGCAGCCACGAGTTTAATGAAAAACTGTTTTTT.

V is TRBV4-2 and J is TRBJ2-3; 13 bases align to TRBD2. This CDR3 has 15 amino acids. Germline assignment: CDR1 LGHNA and CDR2 YNFKEQ. V lost 0 bases and J lost 8; bases outside the gene matches: 2. The CDR3 sequence: CASSQEGTSGTTQYF. The CDR3 coding sequence is TGTGCCAGCAGCCAAGAGGGGACTAGCGGGACTACGCAGTATTTT.

About this clone itself: Other DNA sequences in the sample encode the same CDR3. V gene TRBV11-2 combines with J gene TRBJ1-2; 10 bases align to TRBD1. The CDR3 has 15 residues. CDR1 and CDR2 (germline): SGHAT, FQNNGV. The junction had 5 bases not matched to a gene; V was cut back by 1 base and J by 6 bases. In DNA form, the CDR3 reads TGTGCCAGCAGCTTAGTTCCCGGGACAGGGGATGGCTACACCTTC. Its protein is CASSLVPGTGDGYTF.

The V gene is TRBV6-1, the J gene TRBJ1-1; 8 bases match TRBD1. The CDR3 has 13 residues. The V segment lost 5 bases and the J segment 6 bases; nucleotides outside the gene matches: 5. Germline V gene sequence: CDR1 MNHNS, CDR2 SASEGT. In DNA form, the CDR3 reads TGTGCCAGCAGTTCGACAGGGGCAGCTGAAGCTTTCTTT. The encoded protein is CASSSTGAAEAFF.

The chain recombines TRBV6-1 with TRBJ2-7, with D possibly matching TRBD2 (7 bases). CDR1 and CDR2 (germline): MNHNS, SASEGT. Trimming cost V 5 bases and J 4 bases, with 15 bases left between them. The CDR3 is made up of 14 amino acids. The CDR3 loop reads CASSRGGRGYEQYF. CDR3 bases: TGTGCCAGCAGTAGGGGGGGCAGGGGTTACGAGCAGTACTTC.

The V call is TRBV15, the J call TRBJ1-1, with D possibly TRBD1 on 5 matching bases. This CDR3 is 15 amino acids long. V was trimmed by 3 bases and J by 4 bases, leaving 15 bases between them. The germline CDR1 and CDR2 sequences are LNHNV and YYDKDF (reference sequence). The CDR3 loop is CATSREPGWGTEAFF. CDR3 sequence (DNA): TGTGCCACCAGCAGGGAGCCAGGGTGGGGCACTGAAGCTTTCTTT.

The J gene is TRBJ1-1, the V gene TRBV18, with TRBD1 as a possible D gene (6 bases). The CDR3 has 15 amino acids. The V gene lost 5 bases and the J gene lost 5 bases, with 18 bases spanning the gap. Germline values: CDR1 KGHSH, CDR2 LQKENI. CDR3 sequence (DNA): TGTGCCAGCTCAGTGATAGCAGGGGTTAAGACTGAAGCTTTCTTT. Protein product: CASSVIAGVKTEAFF.

V gene TRBV28 combines with J gene TRBJ1-2; D perhaps matches TRBD1 (5 bases). In germline, CDR1 is MDHEN, CDR2 SYDVKM. Trimming left V 3 bases short and J 4 bases short, with 9 bases between. CDR3 length: 13 residues. DNA for the CDR3: TGTGCCAGCAGTTTGGGGCTGGGCTATGGCTACACCTTC. As protein: CASSLGLGYGYTF.

The J gene is TRBJ1-2, the V gene TRBV30, with 8 bases fitting TRBD1. This CDR3 spans 13 amino acids. Per germline, CDR1 GTSNPN and CDR2 SVGIG (reference sequence). The V segment lost 2 bases and the J segment 4 bases; nucleotides outside the gene matches: 3. Here the CDR3 DNA reads TGTGCCTGGAGTCCAACAGGGGGCTATGGCTACACCTTC. Amino acid sequence: CAWSPTGGYGYTF.

V usage is TRBV5-1 and J usage is TRBJ2-7; 10 bases match TRBD2. Trimming cost V 4 bases and J 3 bases; bases outside gene matches: 4. The germline CDR1 and CDR2 sequences are SGHRS and YFSETQ. The CDR3 has 14 residues. The CDR3 protein is CASSRTSGDYEQYF. Here the CDR3 DNA reads TGCGCCAGCAGCCGGACTAGCGGAGACTACGAGCAGTACTTC.

In this sample, this clone turned up a few times. The CDR3 region has the DNA TGTGCCAGCAGCTACCTGACAGGCAACACTGAAGCTTTCTTT. It specifies CASSYLTGNTEAFF. The chain recombines TRBV7-9 with TRBJ1-1, with D perhaps matching TRBD1 (6 bases). Germline V CDR1 and CDR2: SEHNR, FQNEAQ (reference sequence). V was shortened by 4 bases and J by 2 bases, with 11 bases between the two germline ends. This CDR3 is 14 amino acids long.

V gene TRBV7-2 combines with J gene TRBJ2-4; 8 positions match TRBD1. CDR1 is SGHTA and CDR2 is FQGNSA in the germline V gene. There are 14 residues in the CDR3. V was clipped by 5 bases and J by 12 bases; unmatched bases: 12. The CDR3 sequence: CASSQAQGAWAQYF. The CDR3 coding sequence is TGTGCCAGCAGCCAGGCGCAGGGGGCATGGGCTCAGTACTTC.